The 2 T cell receptor beta chains below come from one sample, sequenced in a study of blood T cell repertoires in COVID-19. Libraries were prepared by immunoSEQ multiplex PCR; TCRdb keeps only in-frame clonotypes and omits some of them. The sample holds 290,000 or so clones, approximately 86% seen once. Sequencing was performed on PBMCs or T cells enriched from blood (not recorded which). The receptors were sampled from a woman between 18 and 30 years old who had recovered from COVID-19.

The chain links TRBV7-8 to TRBJ1-1; perhaps TRBD1 as D (5 bases). With 3 bases removed from V and 2 bases from J, the gap between germline ends came to 10 bases. Germline loops: CDR1 SGHVS, CDR2 FQNEAQ. CDR3 length: 14 residues. This CDR3 is CASSFRATNTEAFF. The CDR3 DNA follows: TGTGCCAGCAGCTTCAGGGCAACCAACACTGAAGCTTTCTTT. Using reference TRBV7-8 and TRBJ1-1 for the parts outside the CDR3, the full variable domain is GAGVSQSPRYKVAKRGQDVALRCDPISGHVSLFWYQQALGQGPEFLTYFQNEAQLDKSGLPSDRFFAERPEGSVSTLKIQRTQQEDSAVYLCASSFRATNTEAFFGQGTRLTVV.

In DNA form, the CDR3 reads TGTGCCAGCAGCGCCAGGGGGAACCGTCAGGGGGACAATGAGCAGTTCTTC. Translating gives CASSARGNRQGDNEQFF. The chain employs TRBV21-1 and TRBJ2-1; TRBD1, the table's D call, was not compared with the DNA. TRBV21-1 constitutes a pseudogene. The CDR3 is made up of 17 amino acids.